This T cell receptor (beta chain) was sequenced for a study of T cell repertoires in ileal Crohn's disease (dated by TCRdb to the late 2010s). Study-level background: Median disease duration was roughly eight years, and about 35% of patients were identified as active smokers at the time of surgery. Surgery was performed for a complication in all patients, with stricturing disease in roughly 61% and penetrating disease in approximately 40%. Roughly half of the patients were given postoperative therapy, with 11 to 12 receiving thiopurines and under 20 receiving anti-TNF agents. A total of 171 mucosal samples from roughly 60 patients were sequenced, collected from several sites on the surgical specimen as well as at postoperative endoscopy. TCR repertoire analysis was performed in a few dozen Crohn's disease patients drawn from a prospective multicentre cohort. The study ran alongside a multicentre cohort designed to identify predictors of early endoscopic recurrence after ileocolonic resection. Endoscopic postoperative recurrence was defined as a Rutgeerts score above i0. Points the paper makes about the study in general: Compared with CD4 T cells, sorted CD8 T cells contained more high-frequency clones, which suggests that the mucosal expansions were mostly CD8. Compared with non-smokers, patients who were active smokers at surgery showed a significantly higher proportion of clonal expansions (25.9% vs 17.9%, p=0.02). Only a subgroup of patients, of unstated size, had mucosal CD4 and CD8 T cells sorted and sequenced. Endoscopic recurrence was found to be associated with higher high-frequency clone percentages at surgery, and recurrence was observed in all patients with clonality above 26.8% (18/57).

Eligible patients were adults with ileal or ileocolonic Crohn's disease who had an indication for ileocolonic resection. Whole ileal mucosal biopsies were stored frozen at -80°C before DNA extraction. A TRizol-based method was used to extract genomic DNA from the frozen whole biopsies, and the DNA was quantified with a NanoDrop 2000 spectrophotometer. For commercial TCRB immunosequencing, 450 to 550 nanograms of biopsy DNA were submitted for each sample. CDR3 regions were amplified from genomic DNA by Adaptive Biotechnology using a two-step, amplification bias-controlled multiplex PCR. The first PCR used primers for every V and J gene segment; the second PCR added barcodes and Illumina adapters. CDR3 libraries were sequenced on an Illumina instrument. The paper's data handling went like this. The analysis drew on both the pipelines supplied by the vendor and custom analysis of the raw data in R/Bioconductor running R version 3.3.0. Clonality, ranging from 0 to 1, was calculated as the inverse of the normalised Shannon entropy of all productive clones. High-frequency clones were defined as the repertoire share of the top 100 clones, retaining only clones passing a 95% confidence test. The Simpson index measured repertoire diversity, and the Morisita-Horn index measured overlap between samples. Drawn from immuneACCESS, this table holds only the in-frame rearrangements with V and J called that TCRdb kept. Clones are partly lost; checked studies trace under half to an unresolved V gene and leave the rest unexplained. That table supplies the V and J calls and clone size; D and trimming were determined from the DNA. The sample table contains under 5,500 clones; only one count was recorded for 74% of them. The ten largest make up approximately 22% of the sample.

As to this clone: The specificity of this receptor is unknown. No quality values exist for individual bases; no much larger clone is one base distant.

The sequence came from an adult with Crohn's disease. Sequencing input: ileal tissue.

The DNA is TGTGCCAGCAGCCTCAGGGACAGTTTCTATGGCTACACCTTC. It is translated as CASSLRDSFYGYTF. The rearrangement joined TRBV7-8 to TRBJ1-2; 7 bases in between match TRBD1. Spanning cysteine to phenylalanine, the CDR3 consists of 14 amino acids. The only DNA kept is the CDR3, 42 bases in frame from the first base. Per the germline V gene, SGHVS is the CDR1 and FQNEAQ is the CDR2. V has 5 bases trimmed and J has 4 bases trimmed; junction bases matching no gene number 7. The full variable domain, completed from the reference TRBV7-8 and TRBJ1-2 proteins outside the CDR3, reads GAGVSQSPRYKVAKRGQDVALRCDPISGHVSLFWYQQALGQGPEFLTYFQNEAQLDKSGLPSDRFFAERPEGSVSTLKIQRTQQEDSAVYLCASSLRDSFYGYTFGSGTRLTVV.